This TCR beta chain was documented in a study of radiation and T cells in renal cell carcinoma. Concerning this clone itself: What it binds is unknown.

Study outcomes and limitations: In blood, top tumor clones expanded by 2 weeks, shrinking by 4.

Described time point: baseline pretreatment blood. Treatment in this sample: 15 Gy SBRT to primary tumor, nephrectomy 4 weeks later. After SBRT, blood was collected at 2 and 4 weeks, plus baseline. The CDR3 has 12 amino acids. Germline loops: CDR1 SGHDT, CDR2 YYEEEE. V was pared by 3 bases and J by 1 base, with 4 bases between. Method: immunoSEQ multiplex PCR; TCRdb's copy keeps in-frame clones and lacks some. There are 100,000 to 150,000 clones in the sample; around 80% occur only once, and around 3% lies in the top ten. V and J are TRBV5-6 and TRBJ2-5; D gene ambiguous. The receptor comes from a woman in her sixties or seventies with renal cell carcinoma. The source material was blood, sampled from a patient whose treatment included radiotherapy and nephrectomy. The CDR3 spells CASSSLQETQYF. CDR3 in DNA: TGTGCCAGCAGCTCCCTCCAAGAGACCCAGTACTTC.